This T cell receptor beta chain derives from a study of T cell responses to AZD1222 COVID-19 vaccine (dated by TCRdb to about 2021). Regarding the research as a whole: TCR sequencing was performed for more than 230 trial participants, of whom 207 were given two doses of AZD1222 and around 26 were given two doses of MenACWY control vaccine. Trial participants were enrolled by age into 18-55, 56-69 and 70-plus year subgroups, with roughly 160, 29 and 62 TCR-sequenced participants respectively.

The cysteine opens and the phenylalanine closes a CDR3 of 15 amino acids. Kept here is only the CDR3 DNA, which spans 45 bases and is read in frame from base 1. V lost 6 bases and J lost 7 bases; the stretch between them is 22 bases long. The germline V gene yields MRHNA for CDR1 and SNTAGT for CDR2. As concerns this clone: Its specific antigen is unknown. Per-base quality was not reported, and no clone a single base away is much larger than it.

The CDR3 regions of human TCRbeta chains were analyzed by immunosequencing. The authors' analysis ran thus. Repertoire TCRs were matched against a reference library of SARS-CoV-2-specific TCRs generated with the MIRA antigen-specificity platform. Breadth was defined as the fraction of unique TCRs that were SARS-CoV-2-associated, and depth was defined as the fraction of total T cells that were SARS-CoV-2-associated. Each spike-specific TCR was assigned to its reactive spike region and to a CD4 or CD8 class using the MIRA data. Log10-transformed breadth and depth values were compared by one-way ANOVA with Sidak's multiple comparisons tests. TCRdb took this table from immuneACCESS and kept in-frame rearrangements with V and J called. Such tables lack part of the clones; where checked against another copy, unresolved V genes explain under half of the gap, and the rest is unexplained. That table gives V, J and clone size, and the DNA gave D and trimming. This sample gives approximately 100,000 clones in total; around nine tenths of them show up just once. The ten largest clonotypes hold approximately 5% of the sample.

Explained via the paper, the time point label denotes: about 28 days (+/-7) after the second vaccine dose. AZD1222 recipients given second doses at about 4 weeks or at about 12 weeks were pooled, since spike-specific TCR depth and breadth were not found to differ between the two schedules. Samples from vaccinated people were obtained from the UK trials COV001 and COV002, which included a single-blind randomized controlled phase 2/3 trial of AZD1222 (ChAdOx1 nCoV-19) in healthy adults. Trial participant PBMC samples were collected at day 0 and day 28 after the second dose for TCRbeta chain sequencing. Paper-wide results and their limitations: In the small 56-69-year group, the increase in depth fell short of significance, most likely because of low power. Because no samples from the day 14 peak response were available, repertoires could be characterized only after the peak T cell response. The whole spike protein was spanned by vaccine-associated CD4 TCRs, and dominant responses were seen in regions 160-218 and 743-854. Participants were mostly white British, with more females than males. The authors suggested clonal diversity may have been underestimated. Conclusions about previously exposed vaccinees are limited because only five to seven AZD1222 recipients were SARS-CoV-2 seropositive at baseline. Epitopes outside the regions mutated in the B.1.351 and B.1.1.7 variants were reportedly recognized by nearly half of the unique spike-specific TCRs. After two AZD1222 doses, both the breadth and the depth of spike-specific TCRs were significantly higher than at day 0 and than in MenACWY recipients.

The chain employs TRBV6-4 and TRBJ2-7, with TRBD2 perhaps the D gene, on 6 matching bases. The clonotype originates from an adult who received the AZD1222 COVID-19 vaccine. Specimen: peripheral blood, collected 28 days after the second AZD1222 dose. CDR3 protein: CASSLGREPVREQYF. The DNA sequence is as follows: TGTGCCAGCAGCCTCGGGCGGGAACCGGTGCGGGAGCAGTACTTC.